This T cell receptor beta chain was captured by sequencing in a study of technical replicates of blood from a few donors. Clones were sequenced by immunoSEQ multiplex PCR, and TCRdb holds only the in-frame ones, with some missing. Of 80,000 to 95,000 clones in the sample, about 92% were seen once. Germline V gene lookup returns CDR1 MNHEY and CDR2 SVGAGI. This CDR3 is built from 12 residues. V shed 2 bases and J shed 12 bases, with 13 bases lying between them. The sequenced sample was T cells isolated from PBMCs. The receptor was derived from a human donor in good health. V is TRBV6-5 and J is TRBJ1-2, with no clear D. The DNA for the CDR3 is TGTGCCAGCAGTTACAGTGGTGTCGGTGACACCTTC. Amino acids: CASSYSGVGDTF.